The 22 T cell receptor beta chains reported below all come from one sample, sequenced in a study of blood T cell repertoires in COVID-19. Sequencing was performed with immunoSEQ multiplex PCR; in TCRdb, only in-frame clones are kept and a portion is missing. This table has some 300,000 clones, 80% to 90% appearing once. Sequencing used peripheral blood. These receptors were taken from a woman between 45 and 65 years old with COVID-19, enrolled during active disease.

The chain links TRBV4-2 to TRBJ1-2; D gene unclear. CDR1 is LGHNA and CDR2 is YNFKEQ in the germline V gene. V shed 3 bases and J shed 8 bases, with 13 bases lying between them. The CDR3 spans 13 residues. The CDR3 is CASSQKGGEGYTF. CDR3 DNA: TGTGCCAGCAGCCAGAAGGGCGGGGAGGGCTACACCTTC.

The count of this clone is one. J is TRBJ1-4 and V is TRBV19, with 9 nucleotides matching TRBD1. CDR1 LNHDA and CDR2 SQIVND come from the germline V gene (reference sequence). This CDR3 contains 15 residues. With V trimmed by 4 bases and J by 5 bases, 5 bases remained unmatched. The CDR3 sequence: CASSTQGAANEKLFF. For the CDR3, the DNA is TGTGCCAGTAGTACACAGGGGGCGGCAAATGAAAAACTGTTTTTT.

The J gene is TRBJ2-7, the V gene TRBV15, with 12 bases aligning to TRBD1. Germline V CDR1 and CDR2: LNHNV, YYDKDF (reference sequence). There are 15 residues in the CDR3. J gave up 4 bases and V 5 bases, and 6 bases lay outside the gene matches. CDR3 in DNA: TGTGCCACCAGCCGACCGGGACAGGGGGCTTACGAGCAGTACTTC. Protein product: CATSRPGQGAYEQYF.

The gene calls are TRBV27 and TRBJ1-2, with a tentative D call TRBD1 (6 bases). The germline gives CDR1 MNHEY, CDR2 SMNVEV (reference sequence). V was pared by 0 bases and J by 4 bases, with 6 bases between. This CDR3 is built from 13 residues. The CDR3 reads CASSLSGGYGYTF. CDR3 in DNA: TGTGCCAGCAGTTTATCAGGGGGCTATGGCTACACCTTC.

The rearrangement uses TRBV21-1 and TRBJ2-6; TRBD1, the D gene given by the table, was not confirmed from the DNA. TRBV21-1 represents a pseudogene. The CDR3 covers 17 residues. CDR3 sequence reads: CASSNKGAISGANVLTF. CDR3 sequence (DNA): TGTGCCAGCAGCAATAAAGGGGCCATATCTGGGGCCAACGTCCTGACTTTC.

V usage is TRBV4-1 and J usage is TRBJ2-2; perhaps TRBD1 as D (6 bases). This CDR3 contains 16 residues. Germline CDR1 and CDR2: MGHRA and YSYEKL. V was shortened by 2 bases and J by 3 bases, with 13 bases between the two germline ends. The CDR3 DNA reads TGCGCCAGCAGCCAAAGAGGGGGAAAGGACACCGGGGAGCTGTTTTTT. Translating it yields CASSQRGGKDTGELFF.

This clone has just one count. The chain recombines TRBV5-1 with TRBJ1-1; D ambiguous. V was cut by 4 bases and J by 5 bases, with 18 bases left in between. CDR1 SGHRS and CDR2 YFSETQ come from the germline V gene. The CDR3 has 15 residues. The CDR3 region has the DNA TGCGCCAGCAGCCTTCTAGGAACGGTCGAAACTGAAGCTTTCTTT. It encodes CASSLLGTVETEAFF.

V gene TRBV11-3 combines with J gene TRBJ2-2; D uncertain. With 5 bases removed from V and 5 bases from J, the gap between germline ends came to 6 bases. This CDR3 comprises 12 residues. Germline CDR1 and CDR2: SGHNT and YENEEA. The CDR3 nucleotides read TGTGCCAGCAGCACTTATACCGGGGAGCTGTTTTTT. Translated: CASSTYTGELFF.

The chain couples TRBV7-2 to TRBJ1-2, with D perhaps matching TRBD1 (6 bases). V was clipped by 6 bases and J by 3 bases, with 29 bases between them. The germline V gene encodes CDR1 SGHTA and CDR2 FQGNSA. CDR3 length: 19 residues. The CDR3 region has the DNA TGTGCCAGCAGACAAGGGCTGGGGGGGCGCGTTCATAATGACTATGGCTACACCTTC. Its protein is CASRQGLGGRVHNDYGYTF.

This clone was counted a single time. V is TRBV7-8 and J is TRBJ1-5; D not certain. The CDR3 is 14 residues long. Trimming removed 5 bases from V and 11 bases from J, with 19 bases in between. Per germline, CDR1 SGHVS and CDR2 FQNEAQ. This CDR3 is CASSPLVGPFAQHF. In DNA, the CDR3 is TGTGCCAGCAGCCCCCTAGTCGGCCCCTTTGCCCAGCATTTT. The full variable domain, in which reference TRBV7-8 and TRBJ1-5 provide the parts outside the CDR3, is GAGVSQSPRYKVAKRGQDVALRCDPISGHVSLFWYQQALGQGPEFLTYFQNEAQLDKSGLPSDRFFAERPEGSVSTLKIQRTQQEDSAVYLCASSPLVGPFAQHFGDGTRLSIL.

This chain links TRBV12-3 or TRBV12-4 with TRBJ2-1; 13 bases agree with TRBD2. The CDR3 runs 12 residues. J was trimmed by 10 bases and V by 8 bases; bases with no gene match: 2. For the CDR3, the DNA is TGTGCCAGCGGGGGACTAGCGGGAGAGCAGTTCTTC. Its protein product is CASGGLAGEQFF.

The chain recombines TRBV7-3 with TRBJ2-3; 14 bases fit TRBD2. The CDR3 totals 16 residues. Trimming took 3 bases from V and 6 from J; bases not matched to a gene: 5. Germline CDR1 SGHTA, CDR2 FQGTGA. CDR3 protein: CASSFRLAGGPDTQYF. CDR3 nucleotides: TGTGCCAGCAGCTTTCGACTAGCGGGAGGGCCTGATACGCAGTATTTT.

This clone was observed once. This rearrangement joins TRBV30 to TRBJ1-4, with a tentative D call TRBD1 (6 bases). This CDR3 is built from 17 residues. V shed 7 bases and J shed 8 bases, with 29 bases lying between them. CDR1 is GTSNPN, CDR2 SVGIG, per germline (reference sequence). In DNA, the CDR3 is TGTGCCTCGGATAGAACAGGGTCCCAATCGAGACGGGAAAAACTGTTTTTT. Translation gives CASDRTGSQSRREKLFF.

V and J are TRBV5-1 and TRBJ2-3, with D maybe TRBD1 (5 bases). V was shortened by 1 base and J by 3 bases, with 6 bases between the two germline ends. Germline assignment: CDR1 SGHRS and CDR2 YFSETQ. The CDR3 contains 13 residues. The CDR3 sequence is CASSLQGTDTQYF. CDR3 in DNA: TGCGCCAGCAGCTTGCAGGGTACAGATACGCAGTATTTT.

The rearrangement uses TRBV19 and TRBJ1-4, with D possibly matching TRBD1 (5 bases). Germline CDR1 is LNHDA and CDR2 is SQIVND (reference sequence). This CDR3 has 15 residues. The V end was cut by 5 bases, the J end by 2 bases, with 12 bases between. In DNA, the CDR3 is TGTGCCAGTAGTGTGCAGGGTTGGACTAATGAAAAACTGTTTTTT. Encoded protein: CASSVQGWTNEKLFF.

This clone was picked up a small number of times. CDR3 protein: CASSIEKGIQPQHF. The CDR3, as DNA: TGTGCCAGTAGTATAGAGAAGGGGATCCAGCCCCAGCATTTT. This rearrangement joins TRBV19 to TRBJ1-5, with D possibly matching TRBD1 (5 bases). Trimming stripped 0 bases from V and 7 bases from J, with 10 bases between. CDR3 length: 14 amino acids. In germline, CDR1 is LNHDA, CDR2 SQIVND (reference sequence).

This chain connects TRBV30 to TRBJ2-3, with D tentatively TRBD1 or TRBD2 (6 bases each). Trimming stripped 5 bases from V and 2 bases from J, with 11 bases between. The CDR3 spans 13 residues. Germline V gene data show CDR1 as GTSNPN and CDR2 as SVGIG (reference sequence). The CDR3: CAWGGGVTDTQYF. DNA for the CDR3: TGTGCCTGGGGGGGCGGGGTCACAGATACGCAGTATTTT.

V usage is TRBV5-5 and J usage is TRBJ2-7; the D gene is possibly TRBD2 (5 bases). The CDR3 contains 13 residues. CDR1 and CDR2 from the germline V gene are SGHKS and YYEKEE (reference sequence). The ends were cut back, 5 bases at V and 4 bases at J, with 13 bases in the middle. Written as DNA, the CDR3 is TGTGCCAGCAGTCCCTCGGGAACATACGAGCAGTACTTC. Translated: CASSPSGTYEQYF.

This chain joins TRBV12-5 and TRBJ2-2; TRBD2 agrees at 10 bases. The germline gives CDR1 LGHNT, CDR2 FRNRAP. J lost 2 bases, V lost 3 bases, and 9 bases had no gene match. This CDR3 has 18 amino acids. Here the CDR3 DNA reads TGTGCTAGTGGTTTCGGGGGACTAGCGAGACTTAACACCGGGGAGCTGTTTTTT. Translation: CASGFGGLARLNTGELFF. Full variable domain (outside the CDR3, taken from reference TRBV12-5 and TRBJ2-2): DARVTQTPRHKVTEMGQEVTMRCQPILGHNTVFWYRQTMMQGLELLAYFRNRAPLDDSGMPKDRFSAEMPDATLATLKIQPSEPRDSAVYFCASGFGGLARLNTGELFFGEGSRLTVL.

The chain uses TRBV5-1 and TRBJ2-7; 7 bases are shared with TRBD2. The CDR3 consists of 13 residues. V was pared by 1 base and J by 6 bases, with 4 bases of the junction left unmatched. Germline loops: CDR1 SGHRS, CDR2 YFSETQ. CDR3 protein: CASSLSGDLEQYF. Written as DNA, the CDR3 is TGCGCCAGCAGCTTGAGCGGGGACCTCGAGCAGTACTTC.

The chain is built from TRBV24-1 and TRBJ1-3; D is possibly TRBD1 (6 bases). Germline CDR1 KGHDR, CDR2 SFDVKD. This CDR3 region has 17 residues. V lost 7 bases, J lost 0 bases, and 18 bases lay in between. CDR3 amino acids: CATSPGQLESSGNTIYF. CDR3 bases: TGTGCCACCAGCCCAGGACAGTTGGAAAGCTCTGGAAACACCATATATTTT.

This clone has a single count. The genes are TRBV3-1 (or the pseudogene TRBV3-2) and TRBJ1-1, with D perhaps matching TRBD1 (6 bases). Looked up from germline, CDR1 is LGHDT and CDR2 is YNNKEL (reference sequence). V was trimmed by 1 base and J by 9 bases, leaving 12 bases between them. The CDR3 contains 13 residues. CDR3 protein: CASSQAWTAKAFF. In nucleotides, the CDR3 is TGTGCCAGCAGCCAAGCTTGGACAGCTAAAGCTTTCTTT.